Below are 28 T cell receptor beta chains sequenced from a single sample in a study of T cell clonality in common variable immunodeficiency. The protocol was immunoSEQ multiplex PCR, while the TCRdb copy is restricted to in-frame clones and leaves out a portion. This sample carries roughly 70,000 clones, none of them present only once. The sequenced sample consisted of peripheral blood mononuclear cells. These receptors were collected from a person between 18 and 75 years old in good health.

This clone was counted ten times or more. CDR3 DNA, as far as it was read: TGTGCCAGCAGCCAGGGATTTTCAAGCACAGATACG. It encodes CASSQGFSSTDT. The full-length CDR3 reads as CASSQGFSSTDTQYF. The chain has TRBV5-4 and TRBJ2-3; a weak D match, TRBD1 (5 bases). The read halts 3 residues ahead of the CDR3 end, with the missing end drawn from the germline J gene. CDR1 is SGHNT and CDR2 is YYREEE in the germline V gene (reference sequence). The CDR3 has 15 residues. V shed 4 bases and J shed 0 bases, with 12 bases lying between them.

In its sample, this clone was seen many times. The CDR3 goes on 3 residues after the read ends, and that part is filled in from the germline J gene. The rearrangement uses TRBV29-1 and TRBJ1-6, with a tentative D call TRBD1 (5 bases). Trimming shortened V by 0 bases and J by 2 bases, and 17 bases separated the two germline ends. Germline CDR1 is SQVTM and CDR2 is ANQGSEA. This CDR3 has 18 residues. The chain's CDR3 is CSVEDHGGPNAYNSPLHF. CDR3 DNA (partial): TGCAGCGTTGAAGATCACGGGGGTCCGAATGCCTATAATTCACCC.

This clone came up many times. The missing CDR3 end, 3 residues past where the read stops, is filled in from the germline J gene. This chain uses TRBV7-3 with TRBJ2-7, with 7 bases aligning to TRBD2. CDR3 length: 15 amino acids. After removal of 2 bases from V and 0 bases from J, the junction contained 4 bases not matched to a gene. Germline CDR1 reads SGHTA; CDR2 reads FQGTGA. The CDR3 spells CASSLSASGSYEQYF. The CDR3 DNA, read in part, is TGTGCCAGCAGCTTATCTGCTAGCGGCTCCTACGAG.

The table lists this clone with many counts. Read data end 3 residues before the CDR3 end; the end is taken from the germline J gene. The V gene is TRBV7-8, the J gene TRBJ2-7; 8 positions match TRBD1. Germline V gene lookup returns CDR1 SGHVS and CDR2 FQNEAQ. J was trimmed by 5 bases and V by 5 bases; bases with no gene match: 8. This CDR3 comprises 14 residues. CDR3 region: CASSTRTGSDEQYF. CDR3 DNA, as far as it was read: TGTGCCAGCAGCACCCGGACAGGGTCCGACGAG.

The table lists this clone with many counts. From the germline J gene comes the end of the CDR3, since the read stops 3 residues before it. This chain links TRBV29-1 with TRBJ2-5, with a weak D call TRBD1 (5 bases). Germline V gene data show CDR1 as SQVTM and CDR2 as ANQGSEA. The CDR3 length is 13 residues. V gave up 6 bases and J gave up 7 bases, with 18 bases separating them. The CDR3 is CSVTQGQDGTQYF. The CDR3 bases that were read are TGCAGCGTAACCCAGGGTCAAGATGGGACC.

The table lists this clone with many counts. The read gets to within 3 residues of the CDR3 end, and the germline J gene fills in the rest. V gene TRBV5-5 combines with J gene TRBJ1-2, with 12 bases matching TRBD1. After removal of 4 bases from V and 7 bases from J, the junction contained 8 bases not matched to a gene. This CDR3 spans 15 amino acids. Germline values: CDR1 SGHKS, CDR2 YYEKEE (reference sequence). The sequenced CDR3 bases are TGTGCCAGCAGCCCTGCCGGGACAGGGGGCCTTGGC. This sequence encodes CASSPAGTGGLG. The CDR3 as a whole reads CASSPAGTGGLGYTF.

This clone was found many times. The read gets to within 3 residues of the CDR3 end, and the germline J gene fills in the rest. V gene TRBV2 combines with J gene TRBJ1-1; 9 bases agree with TRBD1. V shed 9 bases and J 1 base; nucleotides not matched to a gene: 6. Germline lookup yields CDR1 SNHLY and CDR2 FYNNEI. CDR3 length equals 14 residues. The CDR3 bases that were read are TGTGCCAGGATCCGGACAGGGGAGAACACTGAA. The encoded protein is CARIRTGENTE. The whole CDR3 sequence reads CARIRTGENTEAFF.

This clone was seen more than once but under ten times. The CDR3 end lies 3 residues beyond the end of the read and is filled in from the germline J gene. This rearrangement joins TRBV18 to TRBJ2-3; D perhaps matches TRBD1 (6 bases). This CDR3 spans 14 amino acids. Germline CDR1 and CDR2: KGHSH and LQKENI. CDR3 DNA (partial): TGTGCCAGCTCACCGGATGCCGGACAGATTGCG. Its translation is CASSPDAGQIA. The complete CDR3 sequence is CASSPDAGQIAQYF.

This clone has a count of ten or more. From the germline J gene comes the end of the CDR3, since the read stops 3 residues before it. This chain connects TRBV7-9 to TRBJ1-2; D remains ambiguous. The length of the CDR3 is 14 residues. Germline CDR1 reads SEHNR; CDR2 reads FQNEAQ (reference sequence). Trimming shortened V by 1 base and J by 0 bases, and 6 bases separated the two germline ends. This chain's CDR3 is CASSLGGANYGYTF. The CDR3 bases that were read are TGTGCCAGCAGCTTAGGCGGAGCTAACTATGGC.

This clone was observed many times. The observed sequence ends 3 residues before the CDR3 terminus, with the missing tail filled in from the germline J gene. This chain uses TRBV20-1 with TRBJ1-2; D gene ambiguous. The CDR3 is 12 amino acids. Trimming took off 0 bases at V and 7 bases at J, with 9 bases between the two ends. Germline-derived CDR1 and CDR2 are DFQATT and SNEGSKA (reference sequence). CDR3 DNA, as far as it was read: TGCAGTGCTAGAGATCGACTTGGTGGC. This gives the protein CSARDRLGG. The whole CDR3 is CSARDRLGGYTF.

This clone was seen repeatedly, ten times or more. The CDR3 end lies 3 residues beyond the end of the read and is filled in from the germline J gene. The chain recombines TRBV7-9 with TRBJ1-2; D is undetermined. V lost 3 bases and J lost 4, with 9 bases in between. The CDR3 length is 13 residues. Germline CDR1 reads SEHNR; CDR2 reads FQNEAQ (reference sequence). The sequenced CDR3 bases are TGTGCCAGCAGCTTTGACACGACCTATGGC. It codes for CASSFDTTYG. The entire CDR3 protein reads CASSFDTTYGYTF.

This clone was seen many times. The sequence runs out 3 residues before the end of the CDR3; the remainder is reconstructed from the germline J gene. The chain has TRBV10-3 and TRBJ2-5; 13 bases align to TRBD2. CDR1 is ENHRY and CDR2 is SYGVKD in the germline V gene. This CDR3 has 15 residues. The V segment lost 5 bases and the J segment 5 bases; nucleotides outside the gene matches: 5. The CDR3 sequence is CAISSGLAGDETQYF. The sequenced part of the CDR3 DNA is TGTGCCATCAGTAGTGGACTAGCGGGGGACGAGACC.

This clone was detected ten times or more. The sequenced CDR3 bases are TGTGCCAGCAGCCCGACTAGCGGGGCCCTAAACATT. It yields the protein CASSPTSGALNI. The entire CDR3 protein reads CASSPTSGALNIQYF. This sequence joins TRBV14 and TRBJ2-4; 11 bases agree with TRBD2. The read ends 3 residues early relative to the CDR3; the germline J gene fills the gap. Losses at the gene ends were 4 bases for V and 6 bases for J; bases not matched to a gene: 5. Germline CDR1 reads SGHDN; CDR2 reads FVKESK. The CDR3 is made up of 15 amino acids.

This clone occurred many times. The CDR3 end is not reached by the read, which stops 3 residues before it; the germline J gene fills it in. The chain couples TRBV20-1 to TRBJ2-1; the D gene is possibly TRBD2 (7 bases). CDR1 is DFQATT, CDR2 SNEGSKA, per germline (reference sequence). Trimming stripped 2 bases from V and 8 bases from J, with 19 bases between. This CDR3 spans 15 amino acids. The part of the CDR3 DNA that was read is TGCAGTGCTAGACCTCTCGGGGGGCGTAGGGATGAG. This translates into CSARPLGGRRDE. The full CDR3 sequence reads CSARPLGGRRDEQFF.

This clone occurred many times. The CDR3 extends 3 residues past the end of the read, so its final part is completed from the germline J gene. The J gene is TRBJ2-3, the V gene TRBV15; D uncertain. Germline loops: CDR1 LNHNV, CDR2 YYDKDF (reference sequence). Deletions cut 6 bases from V and 3 bases from J, with 13 bases between. The CDR3 length is 14 residues. This chain's CDR3 is CATRGPRGTDTQYF. Incomplete CDR3 DNA: TGTGCCACCAGGGGCCCCCGAGGAACAGATACG. The full variable domain, its missing parts supplied by reference TRBV15 and TRBJ2-3, is DAMVIQNPRYQVTQFGKPVTLSCSQTLNHNVMYWYQQKSSQAPKLLFHYYDKDFNNEADTPDNFQSRRPNTSFCFLDIRSPGLGDTAMYLCATRGPRGTDTQYFGPGTRLTVL.

This clone was detected many times. The sequence runs out 3 residues before the end of the CDR3; the remainder is reconstructed from the germline J gene. The chain employs TRBV30 and TRBJ1-6; no firm D call. There are 13 residues in the CDR3. CDR1 GTSNPN and CDR2 SVGIG come from the germline V gene (reference sequence). The V end lost 1 base, the J end lost 10 bases, and 11 bases lay between the germline ends. The sequenced part of the CDR3 DNA is TGTGCCTGGAGTGACAGCTTTGACTCACCC. Translated: CAWSDSFDSP. Given in full, the CDR3 is CAWSDSFDSPLHF.

This clone was seen many times. Read data end 3 residues before the CDR3 end; the end is taken from the germline J gene. The rearrangement joins TRBV5-1 to TRBJ2-3, with TRBD2 matching over 10 bases. Trimming took 3 bases from V and 1 from J; bases not matched to a gene: 5. CDR1 SGHRS and CDR2 YFSETQ come from the germline V gene. This CDR3 comprises 16 residues. This CDR3 is CASSSGLAEGTDTQYF. The covered CDR3 bases are TGCGCCAGCAGCTCCGGACTAGCGGAAGGCACAGATACG. Combining the CDR3 with reference TRBV5-1 and TRBJ2-3 gives the whole variable domain KAGVTQTPRYLIKTRGQQVTLSCSPISGHRSVSWYQQTPGQGLQFLFEYFSETQRNKGNFPGRFSGRQFSNSRSEMNVSTLELGDSALYLCASSSGLAEGTDTQYFGPGTRLTVL.

This clone has at least ten counts. The CDR3 reads CASSRTSGPQETQYF. CDR3 DNA (partial): TGTGCCAGCAGCCGGACTAGCGGGCCCCAAGAGACC. The rearrangement joins TRBV12-3 or TRBV12-4 to TRBJ2-5, with 11 bases fitting TRBD2. The read ends 3 residues early relative to the CDR3; the germline J gene fills the gap. After removal of 6 bases from V and 1 base from J, the junction contained 4 bases not matched to a gene. The CDR3 totals 15 residues.

This clone was recorded many times. The sequenced fragment ends 3 residues before the CDR3 boundary, so the rest is inferred from the germline J gene. The chain combines TRBV7-3 with TRBJ2-3, with a weak D call TRBD2 (5 bases). This CDR3 is 13 amino acids long. From germline, CDR1 is SGHTA and CDR2 FQGTGA. CDR3 sequence reads: CASSFGGSETQYF. The sequenced part of the CDR3 DNA is TGTGCCAGCAGCTTTGGTGGTAGCGAAACG.

In this sample, this clone turned up many times. The sequenced fragment ends 3 residues before the CDR3 boundary, so the rest is inferred from the germline J gene. The V call is TRBV4-2, the J call TRBJ2-3, with 7 bases fitting TRBD2. V was pared by 4 bases and J by 2 bases, with 9 bases of the junction left unmatched. CDR1 is LGHNA, CDR2 YNFKEQ, per germline. The CDR3 loop spans 16 amino acids. The CDR3 loop is CASSPRDYSTTDTQYF. CDR3 DNA (partial): TGTGCCAGCAGCCCCCGGGACTACTCGACCACAGATACG.

This clone was counted ten times or more. The CDR3 goes on 3 residues after the read ends, and that part is filled in from the germline J gene. V is TRBV10-1 and J is TRBJ2-1; D perhaps matches TRBD2 (5 bases). The CDR3 is made up of 11 amino acids. Germline assignment: CDR1 WNHNN and CDR2 SYGVQD (reference sequence). V shed 11 bases and J shed 3 bases, with 8 bases lying between them. CDR3 DNA (partial): TGCGCCTCCGGGGACTACAATGAG. Its protein is CASGDYNE. The full-length CDR3 reads as CASGDYNEQFF.

This clone was found many times. Read coverage stops 3 residues before the CDR3 terminus; the germline J gene supplies the remainder. The chain uses TRBV20-1 and TRBJ1-4, with 7 bases that match TRBD1. Trimming at V came to 7 bases and at J to 3 bases, leaving 5 bases not matched to a gene. The CDR3 covers 13 residues. Germline loops: CDR1 DFQATT, CDR2 SNEGSKA (reference sequence). CDR3 sequence: CSVLRGSNEKLFF. The sequenced part of the CDR3 DNA is TGCAGTGTCCTCAGGGGGTCTAATGAAAAA.

This clone was counted ten times or more. The read ends 3 residues before the CDR3 terminus; that terminus is restored from the germline J gene. The J gene is TRBJ1-6, the V gene TRBV30, with D unclear. The germline V and J ends were trimmed by 0 bases and 0 bases, with 9 bases remaining between them. This CDR3 is 16 amino acids long. Germline assignment: CDR1 GTSNPN and CDR2 SVGIG (reference sequence). The sequenced CDR3 bases are TGTGCCTGGAGTGTAACCCTTAGCTCCTATAATTCACCC. Encoded protein: CAWSVTLSSYNSP. From start to end, the CDR3 is CAWSVTLSSYNSPLHF.

This clone was counted ten times or more. CDR3 bases read: TGTGCCAGCAGCTTGCGTCGCTGGTCCTCCTACGAG. It specifies CASSLRRWSSYE. The full CDR3 is CASSLRRWSSYEQYF. The gene calls are TRBV28 and TRBJ2-7; D is uncertain. The read falls 3 residues short of the CDR3 end, and the missing part is taken from the germline J gene. Trimming cost V 6 bases and J 0 bases, with 15 bases left between them. The CDR3 extends over 15 amino acids. Germline CDR1 and CDR2: MDHEN and SYDVKM.

This clone was counted ten times or more. The read halts 3 residues ahead of the CDR3 end, with the missing end drawn from the germline J gene. The V gene is TRBV3-1 (or the pseudogene TRBV3-2), the J gene TRBJ1-1; D remains ambiguous. Trimming removed 0 bases at V and 6 bases at J, with 2 bases between. The CDR3 extends over 11 amino acids. In germline, CDR1 is LGHDT, CDR2 YNNKEL (reference sequence). CDR3 bases read: TGTGCCAGCAGCCAAGACGCTGAA. The encoded protein is CASSQDAE. The entire CDR3 protein is CASSQDAEAFF.

This clone was seen many times. The CDR3 end is not reached by the read, which stops 3 residues before it; the germline J gene fills it in. The chain combines TRBV19 with TRBJ2-2, with D maybe TRBD2 (7 bases). The V and J ends lost 6 bases and 0 bases respectively, with 11 bases between them. The germline gives CDR1 LNHDA, CDR2 SQIVND (reference sequence). The CDR3 runs 15 residues. CDR3 residues: CASSLGGPNTGELFF. The DNA read from the CDR3 is TGTGCCAGTAGCCTGGGGGGGCCGAACACCGGGGAG.

This clone was detected many times. The DNA ends 3 residues before the CDR3 does, and the rest of the CDR3 is filled in from the germline J gene. The genes are TRBV7-8 and TRBJ2-3, with D tentatively TRBD1 (6 bases). CDR1 and CDR2 from the germline V gene are SGHVS and FQNEAQ. The CDR3 is 17 residues long. V was shortened by 0 bases and J by 3 bases, with 16 bases between the two germline ends. CDR3 region: CASSLAVQGLITDTQYF. Partial CDR3 DNA: TGTGCCAGCAGCTTAGCCGTGCAGGGGCTAATTACAGATACG.

This clone was observed many times. The CDR3 extends 3 residues past the end of the read, so its final part is completed from the germline J gene. V and J are TRBV6-2 or TRBV6-3 and TRBJ1-1, with D uncertain. Germline loops: CDR1 MNHEY, CDR2 SVGEGT. CDR3 length: 15 amino acids. This CDR3 is CASSYEGVRLGEAFF. CDR3 bases read: TGTGCCAGCAGTTACGAGGGCGTGCGTTTAGGAGAA.